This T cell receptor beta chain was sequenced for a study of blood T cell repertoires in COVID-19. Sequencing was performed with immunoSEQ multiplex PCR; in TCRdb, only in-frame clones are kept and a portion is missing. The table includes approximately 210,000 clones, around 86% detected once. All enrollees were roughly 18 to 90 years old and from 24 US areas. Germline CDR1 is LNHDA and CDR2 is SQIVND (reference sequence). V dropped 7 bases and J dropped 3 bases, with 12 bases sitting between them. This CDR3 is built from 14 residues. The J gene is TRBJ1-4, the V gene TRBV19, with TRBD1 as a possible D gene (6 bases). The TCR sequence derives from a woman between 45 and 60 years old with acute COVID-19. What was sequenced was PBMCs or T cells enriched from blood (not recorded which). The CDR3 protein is CASTRTASNEKLFF. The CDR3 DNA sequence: TGTGCCAGTACTCGGACAGCGTCTAATGAAAAACTGTTTTTT.